Listed here is a single TCR beta chain. The antigen remains unidentified. Busulfan-fludarabine conditioning, marrow transplant, and cyclophosphamide on days +3 and +4 were administered. This record belongs to a study of T cells after posttransplantation cyclophosphamide. General study points: TRB clonality was highly associated with recipient CMV seropositivity and reactivation.

TCRdb keeps only in-frame clones here, not all; method: immunoSEQ multiplex PCR. The sample consists of a few thousand clones, 72% of them appearing once. The CDR3 is 15 amino acids. Germline V CDR1 and CDR2: SGHRS, YFSETQ. V trimming: 4 bases; J trimming: 1 base; junction bases outside the gene matches: 7. The TCR sequence derives from a male patient between 55 and 70 years old who received an allogeneic stem cell transplant from an unrelated donor, was CMV-positive, and had acute GVHD only. A share of the T cells may be of graft donor origin. J is TRBJ1-1 and V is TRBV5-1; 7 nucleotides agree with TRBD1. The sample consisted of PBMCs, taken 362 days after allogeneic stem cell transplant with posttransplant cyclophosphamide. As DNA, the CDR3 is TGCGCCAGCAGCACCACCGGGACAGAGAACACTGAAGCTTTCTTT. This gives the protein CASSTTGTENTEAFF.